Shown below are 13 T cell receptor beta chains from a single sample sequenced in a study of cytomegalovirus exposure and HLA in healthy donors. PCR was performed using 60 Vbeta and 13 Jbeta primers. The method was immunoSEQ multiplex PCR; TCRdb's version includes in-frame clones alone and lacks a portion of them. The sample shows about 160,000 clones, around 69% of them seen only once. Specimen: PBMCs. These TCRs come from a woman aged 30 to 39 in good health and CMV-seronegative.

The chain has TRBV5-6 and TRBJ2-1, with D possibly matching TRBD2 (5 bases). V dropped 4 bases and J dropped 0 bases, with 14 bases sitting between them. The germline V gene encodes CDR1 SGHDT and CDR2 YYEEEE. There are 16 residues in the CDR3. The CDR3 loop reads CASSIGPGSSYNEQFF. CDR3 DNA sequence: TGTGCCAGCAGCATAGGCCCGGGATCCTCCTACAATGAGCAGTTCTTC. Together with reference TRBV5-6 and TRBJ2-1, the CDR3 gives the full variable domain: DAGVTQSPTHLIKTRGQQVTLRCSPKSGHDTVSWYQQALGQGPQFIFQYYEEEERQRGNFPDRFSGHQFPNYSSELNVNALLLGDSALYLCASSIGPGSSYNEQFFGPGTRLTVL.

V is TRBV28 and J is TRBJ2-7, with TRBD2 matching over 11 bases. The ends lost 3 bases at V and 3 bases at J; junction bases unmatched: 1. The CDR3 extends over 14 amino acids. Germline CDR1 is MDHEN and CDR2 is SYDVKM. CDR3 in amino acids: CASSLGLADYEQYF. CDR3 DNA: TGTGCCAGCAGTTTGGGACTAGCGGACTACGAGCAGTACTTC.

The chain has TRBV9 and TRBJ2-7, with a possible D match to TRBD1 (5 bases). The CDR3 is made up of 15 amino acids. Germline assignment: CDR1 SGDLS and CDR2 YYNGEE. V lost 0 bases, J lost 3 bases, and 13 bases lay in between. The CDR3: CASSVEAGYIYEQYF. CDR3 in DNA: TGTGCCAGCAGCGTAGAAGCAGGGTATATCTACGAGCAGTACTTC.

The chain carries TRBV30 and TRBJ2-7; TRBD2 aligns across 10 bases. Germline loops: CDR1 GTSNPN, CDR2 SVGIG (reference sequence). The J segment lost 3 bases and the V segment lost 2 bases, leaving 1 base of the junction unmatched. CDR3 length equals 13 residues. CDR3 in DNA: TGTGCCTGGAGTTTAGCGGGAGGCTACGAGCAGTACTTC. Its translation is CAWSLAGGYEQYF.

This clone has more than one count but fewer than ten. V and J are TRBV28 and TRBJ2-3; D is ambiguous. CDR3 length equals 15 residues. With 4 bases removed from V and 2 bases from J, the gap between germline ends came to 13 bases. Germline-derived CDR1 and CDR2 are MDHEN and SYDVKM. CDR3 region: CASSSLRRSTDTQYF. The CDR3 bases are TGTGCCAGCAGTTCCCTCCGCAGGTCCACAGATACGCAGTATTTT.

This chain links TRBV9 with TRBJ2-7; D is possibly TRBD2 (6 bases). The DNA end is a closer match to TRBJ2-5, so the J assignment may be wrong. This CDR3 spans 14 amino acids. Germline lookup yields CDR1 SGDLS and CDR2 YYNGEE. CDR3 sequence reads: CASSSLADLETQYF. Written as DNA, the CDR3 is TGTGCCAGCAGCTCCTTAGCGGACCTAGAGACCCAGTACTTC.

The V and J genes are TRBV27 and TRBJ2-2; 11 nucleotides agree with TRBD2. The V gene end was trimmed by 5 bases and the J gene end by 3 bases; junction bases not matched to a gene: 8. The CDR3 length is 17 residues. In germline, CDR1 is MNHEY, CDR2 SMNVEV (reference sequence). The chain's CDR3 is CASSPSPGLADTGELFF. DNA for the CDR3: TGTGCCAGCAGTCCCTCTCCGGGACTAGCGGACACCGGGGAGCTGTTTTTT.

The chain has TRBV5-1 and TRBJ1-2; weak D call: TRBD1 (6 bases). This CDR3 has 14 residues. Germline V gene sequence: CDR1 SGHRS, CDR2 YFSETQ. V gave up 1 base and J gave up 5 bases, with 12 bases separating them. The CDR3 region is CASSLTGREYGYTF. For the CDR3, the DNA is TGCGCCAGCAGCTTGACAGGGAGAGAGTATGGCTACACCTTC.

Only one count was recorded for this clone. The gene calls are TRBV5-4 and TRBJ1-1, with D perhaps matching TRBD1 (5 bases). The CDR3 extends over 15 amino acids. CDR1 is SGHNT and CDR2 is YYREEE in the germline V gene (reference sequence). V lost 6 bases and J lost 3, with 18 bases in between. The CDR3 sequence is CASTLGTPKDTEAFF. The DNA of the CDR3 is TGTGCCAGCACCCTTGGGACTCCTAAGGACACTGAAGCTTTCTTT.

The chain has TRBV7-9 and TRBJ2-7; 8 nucleotides agree with TRBD1. Trimming removed 4 bases from V and 5 bases from J; junction bases left unmatched: 4. Germline assignment: CDR1 SEHNR and CDR2 FQNEAQ (reference sequence). The CDR3 covers 13 residues. The CDR3 DNA follows: TGTGCCAGCAGCTCGCAACAGGGGGACGAGCAGTACTTC. The encoded protein is CASSSQQGDEQYF.

The CDR3 nucleotides are TGCGCCAGCAGCCAAGGCACTCCCGGGTTTGAGTATTTT. The encoded protein is CASSQGTPGFEYF. This chain links TRBV4-1 with TRBJ2-3, with D uncertain. Germline V gene data show CDR1 as MGHRA and CDR2 as YSYEKL. Trimming shortened V by 1 base and J by 13 bases, and 15 bases separated the two germline ends. The CDR3 contains 13 residues.

The rearrangement links TRBV6-1 to TRBJ1-5; no clear D. Trimming removed 6 bases at V and 4 bases at J, with 10 bases between. CDR1 is MNHNS and CDR2 is SASEGT in the germline V gene. This CDR3 comprises 13 residues. The CDR3 DNA is TGTGCCAGCAGGTGGAGGGAAAATCAGCCCCAGCATTTT. It yields the protein CASRWRENQPQHF.

This chain connects TRBV15 to TRBJ1-4; D is unresolved. Trimming took off 2 bases at V and 4 bases at J, with 11 bases between the two ends. This CDR3 spans 15 amino acids. Germline V gene data show CDR1 as LNHNV and CDR2 as YYDKDF (reference sequence). CDR3: CATSRSTALNEKLFF. CDR3 DNA: TGTGCCACCAGCAGAAGTACAGCACTTAATGAAAAACTGTTTTTT.